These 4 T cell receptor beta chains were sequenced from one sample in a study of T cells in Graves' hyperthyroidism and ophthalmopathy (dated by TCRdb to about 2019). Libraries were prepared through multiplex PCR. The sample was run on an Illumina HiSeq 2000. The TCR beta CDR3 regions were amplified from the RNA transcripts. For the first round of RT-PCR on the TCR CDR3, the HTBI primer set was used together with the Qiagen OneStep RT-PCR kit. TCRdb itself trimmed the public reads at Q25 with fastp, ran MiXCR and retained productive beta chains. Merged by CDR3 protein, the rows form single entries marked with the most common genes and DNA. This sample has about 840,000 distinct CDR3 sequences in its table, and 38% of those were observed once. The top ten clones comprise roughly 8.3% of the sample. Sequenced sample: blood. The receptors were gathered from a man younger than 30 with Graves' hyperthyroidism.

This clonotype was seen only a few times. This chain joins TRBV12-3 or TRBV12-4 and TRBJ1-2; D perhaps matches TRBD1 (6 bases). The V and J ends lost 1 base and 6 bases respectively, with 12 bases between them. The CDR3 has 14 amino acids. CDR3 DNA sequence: TGTGCCAGCAGTTTAGTTGCAGGGGCGGATGGCTACACCTTC. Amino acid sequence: CASSLVAGADGYTF.

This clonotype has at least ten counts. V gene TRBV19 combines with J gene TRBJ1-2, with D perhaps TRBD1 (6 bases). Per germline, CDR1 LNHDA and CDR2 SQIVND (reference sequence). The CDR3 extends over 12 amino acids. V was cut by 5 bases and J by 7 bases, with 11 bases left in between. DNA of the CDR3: TGTGCCAGTAGTTTCCACAGGGTTGGCTACACCTTC. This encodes CASSFHRVGYTF.

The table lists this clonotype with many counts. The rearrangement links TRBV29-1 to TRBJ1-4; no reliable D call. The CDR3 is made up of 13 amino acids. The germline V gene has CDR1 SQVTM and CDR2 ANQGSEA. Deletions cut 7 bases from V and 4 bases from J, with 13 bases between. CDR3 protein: CSAAGASNEKLFF. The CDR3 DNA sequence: TGCAGCGCCGCCGGAGCCAGTAATGAAAAACTGTTTTTT.

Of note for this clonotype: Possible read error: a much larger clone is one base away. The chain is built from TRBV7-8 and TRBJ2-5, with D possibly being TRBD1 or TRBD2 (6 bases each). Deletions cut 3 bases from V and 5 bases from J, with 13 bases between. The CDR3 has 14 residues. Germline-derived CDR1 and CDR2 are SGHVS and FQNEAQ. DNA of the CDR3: TGTGCCAGCAGCTTTGACTCGGGGGCGGAGACCCAGTACTTC. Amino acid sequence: CASSFDSGAETQYF.